This entry concerns a single T cell receptor (beta chain). Its matching antigen is unknown. With 3 bases removed from V and 2 bases from J, the gap between germline ends came to 9 bases. CDR1 is SGHRS and CDR2 is YFSETQ in the germline V gene. The CDR3 contains 13 residues. The data originate from a study of T cells after yellow fever vaccination. Regarding the study as a whole: FACS-sorted repertoires could harbor abundant contaminating bulk-population clonotypes. Secondary responses were weaker yet peaked faster, day 5 versus 15.

TCRdb called the 5' RACE reads again in MiXCR, with one record for every CDR3 protein. The sample records some 550,000 distinct CDR3 sequences, about 19% being singletons. This specimen was PBMCs, taken 15 days after the yellow fever booster vaccination. The chain couples TRBV5-1 to TRBJ2-7; D remains unclear. The sequence was collected from a man aged 25-40 years who received the YFV17D yellow fever vaccine. The CDR3 is CASSSDQTYEQYF. The CDR3 DNA sequence: TGCGCCAGCAGCTCCGACCAAACCTACGAGCAGTACTTC.